These 25 T cell receptor beta chains came from one sample sequenced in a study of T cell responses to AZD1222 COVID-19 vaccine. The method was immunoSEQ multiplex PCR; TCRdb's version includes in-frame clones alone and lacks a portion of them. Altogether around 160,000 clones are present, 70% to 90% being singletons, with the ten largest covering roughly 4.7%. Sequencing used peripheral blood, obtained on day 0 of AZD1222 vaccination. The receptors here all came from an adult in good health.

CDR3 amino acids: CASSLGLAHLTNTGELFF. CDR3 nucleotide sequence: TGTGCCAGCAGTTTGGGACTGGCCCATCTGACGAACACCGGGGAGCTGTTTTTT. The chain links TRBV7-9 to TRBJ2-2; D may be TRBD2 (6 bases). V shed 6 bases and J shed 0 bases, with 20 bases lying between them. There are 18 residues in the CDR3. The germline V gene encodes CDR1 SEHNR and CDR2 FQNEAQ (reference sequence).

The chain uses TRBV10-1 and TRBJ2-1; 10 bases are a match to TRBD2. The V segment lost 8 bases and the J segment 10 bases; nucleotides outside the gene matches: 8. This CDR3 is 13 amino acids long. Germline loops: CDR1 WNHNN, CDR2 SYGVQD (reference sequence). CDR3 protein: CASWSGRAWEQFF. The CDR3 DNA sequence: TGCGCCAGCTGGAGCGGGAGGGCTTGGGAGCAGTTCTTC.

This clone was seen a single time. The genes are TRBV28 and TRBJ1-6; 7 bases map to TRBD1. Germline assignment: CDR1 MDHEN and CDR2 SYDVKM. V lost 7 bases to trimming and J lost 9 bases; unmatched junction nucleotides: 0. The CDR3 length is 11 residues. The CDR3 reads CASNRGSPLHF. The DNA for the CDR3 is TGTGCCAGCAACAGGGGTTCACCCCTCCACTTT. Full variable domain (remainder filled in from reference TRBV28 and TRBJ1-6): DVKVTQSSRYLVKRTGEKVFLECVQDMDHENMFWYRQDPGLGLRLIYFSYDVKMKEKGDIPEGYSVSREKKERFSLILESASTNQTSMYLCASNRGSPLHFGNGTRLTVT.

This rearrangement joins TRBV19 to TRBJ1-6; tentative D call: TRBD1 (6 bases). The germline V and J ends were trimmed by 6 bases and 4 bases, with 19 bases remaining between them. Looked up from germline, CDR1 is LNHDA and CDR2 is SQIVND (reference sequence). The CDR3 length is 17 residues. The CDR3 DNA reads as TGTGCCAGTAGATCACCCGGGACACAGAATTATAATTCACCCCTCCACTTT. As protein: CASRSPGTQNYNSPLHF.

This chain links TRBV10-3 with TRBJ2-7, with D uncertain. The CDR3 spans 13 residues. The V end was cut by 10 bases, the J end by 5 bases, with 18 bases between. Germline V gene data show CDR1 as ENHRY and CDR2 as SYGVKD. CDR3 protein: CATQKVAANEQYF. As DNA, the CDR3 is TGTGCCACGCAAAAAGTGGCAGCGAACGAGCAGTACTTC.

This clone was observed a single time. The chain carries TRBV24-1 and TRBJ2-1, with a tentative D call TRBD1 (6 bases). CDR1 and CDR2 from the germline V gene are KGHDR and SFDVKD. CDR3 length: 14 residues. V lost 4 bases to trimming and J lost 6 bases, with 12 bases between them. The CDR3 spells CATSDPAGVNEQFF. Here the CDR3 DNA reads TGTGCCACCAGTGACCCGGCAGGGGTCAATGAGCAGTTCTTC.

The chain employs TRBV9 and TRBJ1-3; D not resolved. There are 12 residues in the CDR3. The V gene's germline CDR1 is SGDLS and CDR2 YYNGEE. Deletions cut 0 bases from V and 10 bases from J, with 8 bases between. The CDR3 sequence: CASSVDGGTIYF. The CDR3 region has the DNA TGTGCCAGCAGCGTAGATGGCGGGACCATATATTTT.

This clone came up a few times. At the DNA level, this CDR3 is encoded by other sequences in the same sample as well. The V call is TRBV2, the J call TRBJ1-1, with D unresolved. The CDR3 extends over 11 amino acids. Germline CDR1 SNHLY, CDR2 FYNNEI. Between the trimmed V and J ends, which lost 5 bases and 0 bases, there was a span of 1 base. DNA for the CDR3: TGTGCCAGCAGTTTGAACACTGAAGCTTTCTTT. As protein: CASSLNTEAFF.

Only one count was recorded for this clone. The rearrangement joins TRBV5-6 to TRBJ1-5; D is uncertain. CDR3 length equals 13 residues. Per germline, CDR1 SGHDT and CDR2 YYEEEE. V lost 0 bases and J 11 bases, leaving 12 bases between the germline ends. The CDR3 region is CASSLGLERAQHF. DNA of the CDR3: TGTGCCAGCAGCTTGGGACTGGAAAGGGCCCAGCATTTT.

The chain employs TRBV10-3 and TRBJ2-1; TRBD2 is a possible D gene (5 bases). Germline values: CDR1 ENHRY, CDR2 SYGVKD. The CDR3 has 14 residues. Deletions cut 3 bases from V and 4 bases from J, with 10 bases between. The chain's CDR3 is CAISDSESYNEQFF. The DNA for the CDR3 is TGTGCCATCAGTGATAGCGAATCTTACAATGAGCAGTTCTTC.

The chain joins TRBV4-1 to TRBJ2-2, with D unclear. Germline values: CDR1 MGHRA, CDR2 YSYEKL. V was clipped by 7 bases and J by 0 bases, with 6 bases between them. The CDR3 covers 13 residues. CDR3 sequence: CASKGSNTGELFF. CDR3 DNA: TGCGCCAGCAAAGGGTCGAACACCGGGGAGCTGTTTTTT.

This chain links TRBV10-3 with TRBJ1-1, with D uncertain. V lost 10 bases, J lost 4 bases, and 19 bases lay in between. CDR1 is ENHRY, CDR2 SYGVKD, per germline. There are 14 residues in the CDR3. As DNA, the CDR3 is TGTGCCACCCGAGTGGTCCAAGAGGGCACTGAAGCTTTCTTT. Encoded protein: CATRVVQEGTEAFF.

The chain links TRBV5-6 to TRBJ2-1; 11 bases line up with TRBD2. Germline V gives CDR1 SGHDT, CDR2 YYEEEE. This CDR3 is built from 15 residues. V lost 7 bases and J lost 7; bases outside the gene matches: 10. The CDR3, as DNA: TGTGCCAGCGGGAAGACTAGCGGGGTCGTGAATGAGCAGTTCTTC. Amino acids: CASGKTSGVVNEQFF.

The chain combines TRBV4-1 with TRBJ1-1; D is unresolved. Deletions cut 5 bases from V and 6 bases from J, with 13 bases between. CDR3 length: 13 residues. The germline CDR1 and CDR2 sequences are MGHRA and YSYEKL. CDR3 amino acids: CASSTPQRAEAFF. Here the CDR3 DNA reads TGCGCCAGCAGCACTCCCCAAAGGGCTGAAGCTTTCTTT.

The chain recombines TRBV28 with TRBJ2-7; 10 positions match TRBD1. The CDR3 sequence is 15 residues long. Per the germline V gene, CDR1 is MDHEN and CDR2 is SYDVKM. With V trimmed by 5 bases and J by 2 bases, 6 bases remained unmatched. CDR3 in amino acids: CASSQPGTGAYEQYF. The CDR3, as DNA: TGTGCCAGCAGTCAACCCGGGACAGGGGCCTACGAGCAGTACTTC.

J is TRBJ1-2 and V is TRBV11-1; D gene ambiguous. Looked up from germline, CDR1 is SGHAT and CDR2 is FQDESV (reference sequence). CDR3 length: 15 residues. Trimming took off 2 bases at V and 4 bases at J, with 14 bases between the two ends. The CDR3 nucleotides are TGTGCCAGCAGCTTATATGGGCAGGCACCCTATGGCTACACCTTC. Translated, it gives CASSLYGQAPYGYTF.

This clone was found once. The chain uses TRBV6-2 or TRBV6-3 and TRBJ2-1; 14 bases match TRBD2. CDR1 is MNHEY and CDR2 is SVGEGT in the germline V gene. V was clipped by 6 bases and J by 10 bases; unmatched bases: 11. This CDR3 region has 16 residues. The CDR3 nucleotides read TGTGCCAGCAGCGTAGGGACTAGCGGGAGAGGAAGGGAGCAGTTCTTC. Protein sequence: CASSVGTSGRGREQFF.

The gene calls are TRBV7-9 and TRBJ2-7, with 10 bases aligning to TRBD1. The germline V gene encodes CDR1 SEHNR and CDR2 FQNEAQ (reference sequence). V trimming: 5 bases; J trimming: 3 bases; junction bases outside the gene matches: 7. This CDR3 is built from 15 residues. The CDR3 spells CASSHGTGEGYEQYF. DNA of the CDR3: TGTGCCAGCAGCCACGGGACAGGGGAAGGCTACGAGCAGTACTTC. The full variable domain, in which reference TRBV7-9 and TRBJ2-7 provide the parts outside the CDR3, is DTGVSQNPRHKITKRGQNVTFRCDPISEHNRLYWYRQTLGQGPEFLTYFQNEAQLEKSRLLSDRFSAERPKGSFSTLEIQRTEQGDSAMYLCASSHGTGEGYEQYFGPGTRLTVT.

Notes on this clone: At the DNA level, this CDR3 is encoded by other sequences in the same sample as well. Here the CDR3 DNA reads TGTGCCAGCTCACGGGGGGGGAACACTGAAGCTTTCTTT. Translated: CASSRGGNTEAFF. This chain links TRBV18 with TRBJ1-1; D may be TRBD1 (5 bases). The ends were cut back, 4 bases at V and 1 base at J, with 7 bases in the middle. The CDR3 runs 13 residues. CDR1 and CDR2 (germline): KGHSH, LQKENI.

The chain recombines TRBV5-4 with TRBJ2-2; no definite D call. V shed 0 bases and J shed 3 bases, with 0 bases lying between them. The CDR3 has 12 amino acids. Germline lookup yields CDR1 SGHNT and CDR2 YYREEE (reference sequence). The CDR3 is CASSLDTGELFF. CDR3 DNA: TGTGCCAGCAGCTTGGACACCGGGGAGCTGTTTTTT.

This clone appeared once. V gene TRBV19 combines with J gene TRBJ2-1, with D tentatively TRBD2 (5 bases). Germline CDR1 is LNHDA and CDR2 is SQIVND (reference sequence). The CDR3 extends over 15 amino acids. V was cut by 4 bases and J by 1 base, with 11 bases left in between. The CDR3 nucleotides are TGTGCCAGTAGTAGTACTAGAGGATCCTACAATGAGCAGTTCTTC. This encodes CASSSTRGSYNEQFF.

V and J are TRBV6-2 or TRBV6-3 and TRBJ2-1, with D uncertain. The V gene's germline CDR1 is MNHEY and CDR2 SVGEGT. V was trimmed by 4 bases and J by 4 bases, leaving 14 bases between them. This CDR3 comprises 15 residues. The chain's CDR3 is CASSFGSPFYNEQFF. CDR3 sequence (DNA): TGTGCCAGCAGTTTCGGTTCCCCATTTTACAATGAGCAGTTCTTC.

This chain connects TRBV7-3 to TRBJ2-6; D is unresolved. The CDR3 is 18 amino acids. Trimming removed 5 bases from V and 1 base from J, with 18 bases in between. Germline CDR1 and CDR2: SGHTA and FQGTGA. The CDR3 coding sequence is TGTGCCAGCAGCGCACCCGGCCTCAGTTCTTCTGGGGCCAACGTCCTGACTTTC. This sequence encodes CASSAPGLSSSGANVLTF.

V and J are TRBV19 and TRBJ2-2; perhaps TRBD1 as D (5 bases). The CDR3 spans 14 residues. V was cut by 10 bases and J by 0 bases, with 12 bases left in between. CDR1 is LNHDA, CDR2 SQIVND, per germline (reference sequence). The CDR3 nucleotides are TGTGCCACTAAGGGGAAAACGAACACCGGGGAGCTGTTTTTT. This codes for CATKGKTNTGELFF.

The chain uses TRBV5-1 and TRBJ2-2, with TRBD1 matching over 11 bases. The CDR3 extends over 16 amino acids. Germline V gene lookup returns CDR1 SGHRS and CDR2 YFSETQ. V shed 8 bases, J shed 0 bases, and the junction held 6 bases outside the gene matches. The CDR3 region has the DNA TGCGCCAGTAGGACAGGGGGCCTTACGAACACCGGGGAGCTGTTTTTT. Translated: CASRTGGLTNTGELFF.